Listed here is a single T cell receptor (beta chain). These data originate in a study of cytomegalovirus exposure and HLA in healthy donors. PCR involved 60 Vbeta and 13 Jbeta primers. Sequencing was performed with immunoSEQ multiplex PCR; in TCRdb, only in-frame clones are kept and a portion is missing. The sample includes 140,000 or so clones, roughly 87% of them seen just once. The germline gives CDR1 SGHDT, CDR2 YYEEEE. V shed 0 bases and J shed 2 bases, with 6 bases lying between them. CDR3 size: 14 residues. Input material: PBMCs. The rearrangement links TRBV5-6 to TRBJ1-5; D gene ambiguous. The receptor comes from a woman aged 40 to 49 in good health and CMV-seronegative. CDR3 sequence: CASSLVEGNQPQHF. CDR3 in DNA: TGTGCCAGCAGCTTGGTTGAGGGCAATCAGCCCCAGCATTTT.